This T cell receptor beta chain was retrieved from a study of shared clonotypes between healthy human individuals. There are a few counts of this clone. Its antigen is as yet unknown. Deep was the level at which the assay was run. Clones were sequenced by immunoSEQ multiplex PCR, and TCRdb holds only the in-frame ones, with some missing. The sample gives 2 million to 3 million clones, 90% to 95% of which show up once; about 0.38% is in the top ten. Study results and caveats: Apart from blood, nothing was sampled; tissue repertoires likely differ. Some naive CD4 clonotypes, roughly 5%, turned up in common across a few donors. Estimated richness was generally greater in naive than memory subsets.

From germline, CDR1 is SEHNR and CDR2 FQNEAQ (reference sequence). V lost 5 bases and J lost 2, with 9 bases in between. This CDR3 contains 13 residues. The sample comprised naive CD4+ T cells from PBMCs. The subset denotes: CD45RA+ positively selected. The chain links TRBV7-9 to TRBJ1-2; possibly TRBD1 for D (6 bases). The receptor comes from a man aged 18 to 29 in good health. Some clones in this sample may be carry-over from other donors' samples. The CDR3: CASSRQENYGYTF. CDR3 bases: TGTGCCAGCAGCCGACAGGAGAACTATGGCTACACCTTC. The variable domain in full, completed from reference TRBV7-9 and TRBJ1-2, reads DTGVSQNPRHKITKRGQNVTFRCDPISEHNRLYWYRQTLGQGPEFLTYFQNEAQLEKSRLLSDRFSAERPKGSFSTLEIQRTEQGDSAMYLCASSRQENYGYTFGSGTRLTVV.